This T cell receptor beta chain is drawn from a study of Graves' ophthalmopathy and Graves' hyperthyroidism. Looked up from germline, CDR1 is SQVTM and CDR2 is ANQGSEA. V was clipped by 3 bases and J by 3 bases, with 14 bases between them. The CDR3 is 14 amino acids. This clonotype has more than one count but fewer than ten. Investigators amplified TCR beta CDR3 regions from RNA transcripts. The library came from an HTBI-primed first-round RT-PCR and a second-round multiplex PCR. One entry per CDR3 protein results from TCRdb running MiXCR on the multiplex PCR reads. The sample contains hundreds of thousands of distinct CDR3 sequences, approximately 21% of which appear only once.

Sequencing was performed on peripheral blood. This receptor was identified in a woman under 30 with stable Graves' hyperthyroidism. Some clones in this sample may be carry-over from other donors' samples. The chain recombines TRBV29-1 with TRBJ1-2; D is unclear. In nucleotides, the CDR3 is TGCAGCGTTGAGGCCGGGAGGGAGGACTATGGCTACACCTTC. Translated, it gives CSVEAGREDYGYTF.